These T cell receptor beta chains were read from a single sample in a study of graft-versus-host responses after intestinal transplantation. Profiled with immunoSEQ multiplex PCR; TCRdb holds only in-frame clones, not every one. The table shows 62,000 or so clones, with about 87% occurring only once. This specimen was PBMCs, taken 26 days after transplant. These receptor sequences come from a human patient who received an intestinal transplant, so some T cells may come from the graft donor. The CDR3 runs from the conserved cysteine through the conserved F or W. The D gene is left open where the match is weak. Size tells how often a clone was seen (once, few, many) or the class of an expanded clone, and some rows leave it out.

D: TRBD1; size: NA; J: TRBJ1-4; V: TRBV7-9; CDR3: CASSPAPGTGYATNEKLFF; DNA: TGTGCCAGCAGCCCTGCTCCCGGGACAGGATATGCAACTAATGAAAAACTGTTTTTT
D: NA; size: NA; J: TRBJ1-5; V: TRBV9; CDR3: CASSVEGSQPQHF; DNA: TGTGCCAGCAGCGTAGAGGGGTCTCAGCCCCAGCATTTT
D: NA; size: NA; J: TRBJ2-5; V: TRBV6-5; CDR3: CASSYSDRAGGETQYF; DNA: TGTGCCAGCAGTTACTCAGACAGGGCCGGGGGAGAGACCCAGTACTTC
D: TRBD1; size: NA; J: TRBJ1-1; V: TRBV9; CDR3: CASSPRDSEAFF; DNA: TGTGCCAGCAGTCCCCGGGACAGTGAAGCTTTCTTT
D: NA; size: NA; J: TRBJ1-4; V: TRBV7-6; CDR3: CASSLGTVATNEKLFF; DNA: TGTGCCAGCAGCTTAGGCACAGTTGCAACTAATGAAAAACTGTTTTTT
D: NA; size: medium-sized; J: TRBJ2-1; V: TRBV28; CDR3: CASSLVEAVNEQFF; DNA: TGTGCCAGCAGTTTGGTGGAGGCTGTCAATGAGCAGTTCTTC
D: TRBD2; size: NA; J: TRBJ2-1; V: TRBV27; CDR3: CASSFAGGDIYNEQFF; DNA: TGTGCCAGCAGTTTCGCGGGGGGGGACATTTACAATGAGCAGTTCTTC
D: NA; size: NA; J: TRBJ2-2; V: TRBV10-3; CDR3: CAIRQYTGELFF; DNA: TGTGCCATCCGACAGTACACCGGGGAGCTGTTTTTT
D: TRBD2; size: NA; J: TRBJ2-1; V: TRBV27; CDR3: CASSPLAGANSYNEQFF; DNA: TGTGCCAGCAGTCCTCTAGCGGGAGCCAACTCCTACAATGAGCAGTTCTTC
D: NA; size: NA; J: TRBJ2-7; V: TRBV21-1; CDR3: CASSKLPHSYEQYF; DNA: TGTGCCAGCAGCAAACTACCCCACTCCTACGAGCAGTACTTC
D: NA; size: once; J: TRBJ1-2; V: TRBV4-1; CDR3: CASSQQSDSNYGYTF; DNA: TGCGCCAGCAGCCAACAATCTGACAGTAACTATGGCTACACCTTC
D: NA; size: NA; J: TRBJ1-1; V: TRBV14; CDR3: CASSPSGSGEAFF; DNA: TGTGCCAGCAGCCCCAGCGGGTCGGGGGAAGCTTTCTTT
D: NA; size: NA; J: TRBJ1-4; V: TRBV6-5; CDR3: CASSFTANEKLFF; DNA: TGTGCCAGCAGCTTTACAGCTAATGAAAAACTGTTTTTT
D: TRBD2; size: NA; J: TRBJ2-1; V: TRBV5-1; CDR3: CASSASGREHNEQFF; DNA: TGCGCCAGCAGCGCTAGCGGGAGAGAACACAATGAGCAGTTCTTC
D: NA; size: once; J: TRBJ2-5; V: TRBV27; CDR3: CASSFAPRGTQYF; DNA: TGTGCCAGCTCCTTTGCTCCAAGAGGGACCCAGTACTTC
D: NA; size: NA; J: TRBJ2-2; V: TRBV7-9; CDR3: CASSSLSGAGELFF; DNA: TGTGCCAGCAGCTCACTTTCCGGGGCCGGGGAGCTGTTTTTT
D: NA; size: NA; J: TRBJ1-5; V: TRBV28; CDR3: CASSLDWGQGSNQPQHF; DNA: TGTGCCAGCAGTTTAGATTGGGGTCAGGGCAGCAATCAGCCCCAGCATTTT
D: TRBD2; size: NA; J: TRBJ2-1; V: TRBV27; CDR3: CASSIQGLAGGGWYNEQFF; DNA: TGTGCCAGCAGCATCCAGGGACTAGCCGGGGGGGGCTGGTACAATGAGCAGTTCTTC
D: TRBD2; size: NA; J: TRBJ2-5; V: TRBV28; CDR3: CASSRRLAGAQETQYF; DNA: TGTGCCAGCAGTCGCCGACTAGCGGGGGCCCAAGAGACCCAGTACTTC
D: NA; size: NA; J: TRBJ1-1; V: TRBV6-5; CDR3: CASSQLGGVDEAFF; DNA: TGTGCCAGCAGTCAGCTGGGGGGGGTCGATGAAGCTTTCTTT
D: NA; size: NA; J: TRBJ1-1; V: TRBV28; CDR3: CASSPIGGNTEAFF; DNA: TGTGCCAGCAGCCCAATAGGGGGGAACACTGAAGCTTTCTTT
D: NA; size: NA; J: TRBJ2-5; V: TRBV14; CDR3: CASSQVGGEDGETQYF; DNA: TGTGCCAGCAGCCAAGTTGGTGGGGAGGACGGAGAGACCCAGTACTTC
D: NA; size: NA; J: TRBJ2-5; V: TRBV7-2; CDR3: CASSPRLYQETQYF; DNA: TGTGCCAGCAGCCCCCGACTCTACCAAGAGACCCAGTACTTC
D: TRBD2; size: once; J: TRBJ2-3; V: TRBV7-6; CDR3: CASSLSGGVDTQYF; DNA: TGTGCCAGCAGCTTGAGCGGGGGCGTTGATACGCAGTATTTT
D: NA; size: NA; J: TRBJ1-1; V: TRBV7-3; CDR3: CASSFIRQAENTEAFF; DNA: TGTGCCAGCAGCTTCATTCGACAGGCTGAGAACACTGAAGCTTTCTTT
D: NA; size: NA; J: TRBJ1-1; V: TRBV6-1; CDR3: CASSLAGDMNTEAFF; DNA: TGTGCCAGCAGCTTAGCGGGGGACATGAACACTGAAGCTTTCTTT
D: NA; size: NA; J: TRBJ1-2; V: TRBV4-1; CDR3: CASSSQNEGIYGYTF; DNA: TGCGCCAGCAGCTCCCAAAATGAGGGAATCTATGGCTACACCTTC
D: NA; size: once; J: TRBJ2-1; V: TRBV29-1; CDR3: CSVPAPGVASYNEQFF; DNA: TGCAGCGTCCCGGCCCCGGGGGTGGCTTCCTACAATGAGCAGTTCTTC
D: TRBD1; size: NA; J: TRBJ2-7; V: TRBV2; CDR3: CAMSGGVGEQYF; DNA: TGTGCCATGTCAGGGGGTGTAGGCGAGCAGTACTTC
D: NA; size: NA; J: TRBJ2-2; V: TRBV12-5; CDR3: CASALAGYAGELFF; DNA: TGTGCTAGTGCCTTGGCAGGGTACGCCGGGGAGCTGTTTTTT
D: NA; size: NA; J: TRBJ1-1; V: TRBV5-8; CDR3: CASSLVVSVGDLNTEAFF; DNA: TGTGCCAGCAGCTTGGTGGTTTCGGTCGGAGACTTGAACACTGAAGCTTTCTTT
D: NA; size: NA; J: TRBJ2-2; V: TRBV2; CDR3: CASSPQGPGELFF; DNA: TGTGCCAGCAGTCCCCAGGGGCCCGGGGAGCTGTTTTTT
D: NA; size: NA; J: TRBJ1-5; V: TRBV15; CDR3: CATSKSGSNQPQHF; DNA: TGTGCCACCAGCAAGTCAGGGAGCAATCAGCCCCAGCATTTT
D: NA; size: once; J: TRBJ1-4; V: TRBV11-2; CDR3: CASSQNTLQGWPNEKLFF; DNA: TGTGCCAGCAGCCAGAACACCCTTCAGGGTTGGCCTAATGAAAAACTGTTTTTT
D: NA; size: NA; J: TRBJ1-1; V: TRBV6-1; CDR3: CASSDRGNTEAFF; DNA: TGTGCCAGCAGTGACCGGGGGAACACTGAAGCTTTCTTT
D: TRBD2; size: NA; J: TRBJ2-1; V: TRBV6-5; CDR3: CASSFLPAGVGNEQFF; DNA: TGTGCCAGCAGTTTTCTCCCAGCGGGGGTCGGGAATGAGCAGTTCTTC
D: NA; size: NA; J: TRBJ1-4; V: TRBV15; CDR3: CATSRDGGANEKLFF; DNA: TGTGCCACCAGCAGAGATGGGGGGGCTAATGAAAAACTGTTTTTT
D: TRBD1; size: NA; J: TRBJ2-7; V: TRBV28; CDR3: CASSPRGLGDRVYEQYF; DNA: TGTGCCAGCAGCCCAAGGGGGTTGGGGGACAGGGTCTACGAGCAGTACTTC
D: TRBD1; size: once; J: TRBJ1-2; V: TRBV12-5; CDR3: CASGFEGAQGYTF; DNA: TGTGCTAGTGGTTTTGAGGGGGCTCAAGGCTACACCTTC
D: TRBD1; size: NA; J: TRBJ2-1; V: TRBV29-1; CDR3: CSVEGQGGRSGAYNEQFF; DNA: TGCAGCGTTGAGGGACAGGGCGGTCGGTCCGGGGCCTACAATGAGCAGTTCTTC
D: NA; size: few; J: TRBJ2-1; V: TRBV4-2; CDR3: CASSQELSGYNEQFF; DNA: TGTGCCAGCAGCCAAGAGCTTTCGGGGTACAATGAGCAGTTCTTC
D: NA; size: once; J: TRBJ2-7; V: TRBV10-2; CDR3: CASSRRELTYEQYF; DNA: TGCGCCAGCAGTAGGAGGGAGCTCACCTACGAGCAGTACTTC
D: NA; size: NA; J: TRBJ1-2; V: TRBV28; CDR3: CASSFGGVNYGGYTF; DNA: TGTGCCAGCAGTTTTGGGGGGGTCAACTATGGTGGCTACACCTTC
D: NA; size: few; J: TRBJ2-3; V: TRBV10-3; CDR3: CAISAAGRIDTQYF; DNA: TGTGCCATCAGTGCCGCAGGGAGGATAGATACGCAGTATTTT